These 20 T cell receptor beta chains were sequenced from one sample in a study of regulatory T cells in long-lasting Graves disease (dated by TCRdb to 2020 to 2023). Libraries were built with multiplex PCR. The data were produced on an Illumina HiSeq 4000. To build TCR beta libraries, CDR3 regions were amplified by Arm-PCR using iRepertoire HTBI primers. The public reads were reanalyzed by TCRdb: fastp trimming at Q25, MiXCR alignment, in-frame beta chains only. Duplicate CDR3 protein sequences are folded into a single record with the most common DNA and genes. This sample holds roughly 400,000 distinct CDR3 sequences; 20% to 25% were observed only once. 13% to 15% of the sample is held by the ten biggest clonotypes. This sample's time point label indicates: persistent/refractory GD, antithyroid drugs over 5 years with positive TRAb. For both TCR sequencing and RNA sequencing, RNA was extracted from PBMCs in TRIzol.

The sample consisted of peripheral blood mononuclear cells (PBMCs), taken when the disease was refractory, from a patient treated with antithyroid drugs. These receptors originate from a female donor with Graves disease.

This clonotype has at least ten counts. V usage is TRBV28 and J usage is TRBJ1-5; 8 nucleotides align to TRBD1. There are 17 residues in the CDR3. V shed 5 bases and J 6 bases; nucleotides not matched to a gene: 15. Per the germline V gene, CDR1 is MDHEN and CDR2 is SYDVKM. CDR3 nucleotide sequence: TGTGCCAGCAGTCTTCCCTCAGGGGGCGATTTTCGTCAGCCCCAGCATTTT. Translated, it gives CASSLPSGGDFRQPQHF.

This clonotype was recorded at least ten times. The V gene is TRBV28, the J gene TRBJ2-7, with D maybe TRBD1 (5 bases). The V gene lost 8 bases and the J gene lost 4 bases, with 12 bases spanning the gap. Germline V lookup: CDR1 MDHEN, CDR2 SYDVKM. CDR3 length equals 12 residues. CDR3 in amino acids: CASLKKGYEQYF. The CDR3, as DNA: TGTGCCAGCCTTAAGAAGGGGTACGAGCAGTACTTC.

This clonotype was seen at least ten times. The chain joins TRBV20-1 to TRBJ2-7, with TRBD2 matching 9 bases. V dropped 3 bases and J dropped 2; count of bases not matched to a gene: 5. CDR1 DFQATT and CDR2 SNEGSKA come from the germline V gene (reference sequence). This CDR3 region has 14 residues. CDR3 DNA sequence: TGCAGTGCTAGTAGCGGGAGAGGCACCTACGAGCAGTACTTC. This translates into CSASSGRGTYEQYF.

This clonotype was picked up many times. This chain uses TRBV9 with TRBJ1-2; TRBD1 might be the D (5 bases). The germline CDR1 and CDR2 sequences are SGDLS and YYNGEE. The CDR3 runs to 16 residues. Between the trimmed V and J ends, which lost 2 bases and 0 bases, there was a span of 14 bases. The CDR3: CASSVDSGAANYGYTF. CDR3 sequence (DNA): TGTGCCAGCAGCGTCGACAGCGGGGCAGCTAACTATGGCTACACCTTC.

The chain carries TRBV5-4 and TRBJ1-1; perhaps TRBD1 as D (6 bases). This CDR3 is 14 amino acids long. Trimming took off 4 bases at V and 1 base at J, with 11 bases between the two ends. The V gene's germline CDR1 is SGHNT and CDR2 YYREEE (reference sequence). Here the CDR3 DNA reads TGTGCCAGCAGCCGACAGACAGGGAACACTGAAGCTTTCTTT. This gives the protein CASSRQTGNTEAFF.

This clonotype was counted many times. This chain connects TRBV5-8 to TRBJ2-1, with 12 bases fitting TRBD2. The CDR3 covers 16 residues. Germline-derived CDR1 and CDR2 are SGHTS and YDEGEE. Losses at the gene ends were 4 bases for V and 2 bases for J; bases not matched to a gene: 4. The CDR3 coding sequence is TGTGCCAGCAGCCGCTCTAGCGGGAGGGCCTACAATGAGCAGTTCTTC. Residues: CASSRSSGRAYNEQFF.

This clonotype has ten or more counts. This sequence joins TRBV5-1 and TRBJ1-2, with a tentative D call TRBD1 (6 bases). Germline V lookup: CDR1 SGHRS, CDR2 YFSETQ. V lost 2 bases to trimming and J lost 1 base, with 9 bases between them. This CDR3 contains 14 residues. This chain's CDR3 is CASSFTDSNYGYTF. DNA of the CDR3: TGCGCCAGCAGCTTCACGGACAGTAACTATGGCTACACCTTC. Full variable domain (outside the CDR3, taken from reference TRBV5-1 and TRBJ1-2): KAGVTQTPRYLIKTRGQQVTLSCSPISGHRSVSWYQQTPGQGLQFLFEYFSETQRNKGNFPGRFSGRQFSNSRSEMNVSTLELGDSALYLCASSFTDSNYGYTFGSGTRLTVV.

The chain's CDR3 is CASKVVRAMNTEAFF. The DNA of the CDR3 is TGTGCCAGTAAAGTTGTACGGGCGATGAACACTGAAGCTTTCTTT. The J gene is TRBJ1-1, the V gene TRBV19; D not certain. Germline CDR1 LNHDA, CDR2 SQIVND (reference sequence). This CDR3 spans 15 amino acids. The V and J ends lost 7 bases and 0 bases respectively, with 15 bases between them.

In the case of this clonotype: An end of the junction does not agree with germline; a read error may underlie this. This chain connects TRBV14 to TRBJ2-2; D remains ambiguous. The CDR3 extends over 15 amino acids. Germline-derived CDR1 and CDR2 are SGHDN and FVKESK. This chain's CDR3 is CAGSQAAGPTGELFF. The CDR3 DNA reads as TGTGCCGGCAGCCAAGCCGCCGGGCCGACCGGGGAGCTGTTTTTT.

This clonotype was recorded only once. The genes are TRBV27 and TRBJ2-1, with unresolved D. V was cut by 4 bases and J by 5 bases, with 9 bases left in between. The CDR3 is made up of 13 amino acids. Germline values: CDR1 MNHEY, CDR2 SMNVEV (reference sequence). CDR3 sequence (DNA): TGTGCCAGCAGTTATGAAGGGAACAATGAGCAGTTCTTC. This encodes CASSYEGNNEQFF.

In the case of this clonotype: Possible read error: a much larger clone is one base away. This CDR3 reads CASRDSGSSDNEQYF. The CDR3 region has the DNA TGTGCCAGCAGAGATAGCGGTTCCTCGGACAATGAGCAGTACTTC. The genes are TRBV2 and TRBJ2-5; D is perhaps TRBD2 (6 bases). This CDR3 contains 15 residues. Trimming took off 6 bases at V and 11 bases at J, with 25 bases between the two ends. The germline gives CDR1 SNHLY, CDR2 FYNNEI.

A note on this clonotype: This may come from a read error, since a much larger clone is one base off. This chain uses TRBV29-1 with TRBJ1-5; D ambiguous. Germline CDR1 reads SQVTM; CDR2 reads ANQGSEA. The CDR3 totals 11 residues. CDR3 loop: CGVGNNQPQHF. CDR3 nucleotides: TGCGGCGTGGGCAATAATCAGCCCCAGCATTTT.

This clonotype appeared many times. At one end, the junction sequence differs from germline, possibly due to a read error. The CDR3: CASSLFPPHRGRPDF. The CDR3 DNA reads as TGTGCCAGCAGTTTATTCCCCCCCCACAGGGGGCGCCCGGACTTC. This rearrangement joins TRBV28 to TRBJ2-7, with TRBD1 matching over 9 bases. The CDR3 covers 15 residues. Germline assignment: CDR1 MDHEN and CDR2 SYDVKM.

The chain joins TRBV9 to TRBJ1-2; the D gene is possibly TRBD1 (5 bases). The CDR3 runs to 15 residues. The germline V gene encodes CDR1 SGDLS and CDR2 YYNGEE. V lost 0 bases and J lost 2, with 11 bases in between. CDR3 residues: CASSVDVTENYGYTF. CDR3 nucleotides: TGTGCCAGCAGCGTAGATGTGACAGAAAACTATGGCTACACCTTC.

The chain has TRBV10-3 and TRBJ2-7, with TRBD1 as a possible D gene (6 bases). This CDR3 is 14 amino acids long. From germline, CDR1 is ENHRY and CDR2 SYGVKD. V was clipped by 4 bases and J by 5 bases, with 15 bases between them. The CDR3 loop reads CAISVNREGNEQYF. In DNA form, the CDR3 reads TGTGCCATCAGTGTAAACAGGGAAGGGAACGAGCAGTACTTC.

This clonotype was counted many times. J is TRBJ2-5 and V is TRBV24-1; 10 bases align to TRBD2. The CDR3 spans 15 residues. Germline V CDR1 and CDR2: KGHDR, SFDVKD. V dropped 6 bases and J dropped 2; count of bases not matched to a gene: 5. The chain's CDR3 is CATSRAGGTQETQYF. The CDR3 nucleotides are TGTGCCACCAGTCGAGCGGGAGGGACACAAGAGACCCAGTACTTC.

Of note for this clonotype: This clone may be a read error of a much larger clone one base away. Without the conserved terminal phenylalanine or tryptophan, this CDR3 likely stems from a read error. This chain connects TRBV20-1 to TRBJ1-1, with a possible D match to TRBD1 (5 bases). The CDR3 has 15 amino acids. Germline V gives CDR1 DFQATT, CDR2 SNEGSKA (reference sequence). The V end lost 1 base, the J end lost 5 bases, and 17 bases lay between the germline ends. CDR3 DNA: TGCAGTGCTAGAGGTGGGAGGGACCTCAGTACTGAAGCTTTCCTT. Its translation: CSARGGRDLSTEAFL.

This clonotype was counted many times. The rearrangement uses TRBV12-3 or TRBV12-4 and TRBJ1-6; no reliable D call. This CDR3 region has 17 residues. Trimming stripped 3 bases from V and 4 bases from J, with 16 bases between. CDR3 region: CASSFGSDYRYNSPLHF. The CDR3 DNA reads as TGTGCCAGCAGTTTTGGCTCAGACTACCGGTATAATTCACCCCTCCACTTT.

This clonotype has at least ten counts. The V call is TRBV28, the J call TRBJ2-5, with D possibly matching TRBD2 (6 bases). V dropped 6 bases and J dropped 1 base, with 12 bases sitting between them. The CDR3 has 14 residues. Germline loops: CDR1 MDHEN, CDR2 SYDVKM. The CDR3 nucleotides read TGTGCCAGCAGGGGACTGACAGTCCAAGAGACCCAGTACTTC. Residues: CASRGLTVQETQYF.

The chain couples TRBV9 to TRBJ1-1, with D tentatively TRBD1 (5 bases). The CDR3 consists of 14 residues. The germline CDR1 and CDR2 sequences are SGDLS and YYNGEE. V was clipped by 0 bases and J by 4 bases, with 10 bases between them. The CDR3 bases are TGTGCCAGCAGCGTAGAGCAGGGCGGCACTGAAGCTTTCTTT. The encoded protein is CASSVEQGGTEAFF.